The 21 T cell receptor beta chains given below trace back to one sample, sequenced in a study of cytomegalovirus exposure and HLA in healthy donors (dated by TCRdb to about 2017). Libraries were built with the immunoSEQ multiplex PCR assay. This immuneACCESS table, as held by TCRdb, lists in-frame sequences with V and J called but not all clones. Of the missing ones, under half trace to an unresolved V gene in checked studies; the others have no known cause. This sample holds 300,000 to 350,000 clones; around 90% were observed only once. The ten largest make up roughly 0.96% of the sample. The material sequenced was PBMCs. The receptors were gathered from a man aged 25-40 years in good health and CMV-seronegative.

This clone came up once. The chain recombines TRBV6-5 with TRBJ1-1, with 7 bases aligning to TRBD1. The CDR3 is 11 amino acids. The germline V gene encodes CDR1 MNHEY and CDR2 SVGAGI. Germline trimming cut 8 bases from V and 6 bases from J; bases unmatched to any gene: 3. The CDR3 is CASSQGAEAFF. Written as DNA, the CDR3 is TGTGCCAGCTCTCAGGGGGCTGAAGCTTTCTTT.

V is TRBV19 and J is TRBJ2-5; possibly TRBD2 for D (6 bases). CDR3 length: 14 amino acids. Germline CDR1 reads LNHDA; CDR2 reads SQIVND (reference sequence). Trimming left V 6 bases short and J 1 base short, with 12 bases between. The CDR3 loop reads CASRPGLTQETQYF. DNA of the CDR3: TGTGCCAGTAGACCGGGACTGACCCAAGAGACCCAGTACTTC.

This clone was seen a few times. CDR3: CAISIQGAASPLHF. For the CDR3, the DNA is TGTGCCATCAGTATACAGGGGGCGGCTTCACCCCTCCACTTT. This chain uses TRBV10-3 with TRBJ1-6; 9 bases fit TRBD1. The germline CDR1 and CDR2 sequences are ENHRY and SYGVKD. With V trimmed by 5 bases and J by 9 bases, 5 bases remained unmatched. The CDR3 length is 14 residues.

The CDR3 loop reads CATRGETIHSPLHF. The CDR3 region has the DNA TGTGCCACACGAGGAGAAACCATTCATTCACCCCTCCACTTT. The chain combines TRBV19 with TRBJ1-6; D unclear. Trimming cost V 10 bases and J 8 bases, with 18 bases left between them. Looked up from germline, CDR1 is LNHDA and CDR2 is SQIVND (reference sequence). CDR3 length equals 14 residues. The full variable domain, with the rest looked up from reference TRBV19 and TRBJ1-6, is DGGITQSPKYLFRKEGQNVTLSCEQNLNHDAMYWYRQDPGQGLRLIYYSQIVNDFQKGDIAEGYSVSREKKESFPLTVTSAQKNPTAFYLCATRGETIHSPLHFGNGTRLTVT.

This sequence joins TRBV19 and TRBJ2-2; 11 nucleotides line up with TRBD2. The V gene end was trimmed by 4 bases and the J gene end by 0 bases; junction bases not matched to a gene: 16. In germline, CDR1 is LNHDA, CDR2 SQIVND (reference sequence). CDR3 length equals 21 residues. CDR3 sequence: CASSTSYRGASGGSNTGELFF. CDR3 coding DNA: TGTGCCAGTAGTACCTCCTACAGGGGTGCTAGCGGGGGGTCGAACACCGGGGAGCTGTTTTTT.

Written as DNA, the CDR3 is TGTGCCAGTAGTATAGTAGCGGGGGGGCCCCTTGATACGCAGTATTTT. Protein product: CASSIVAGGPLDTQYF. V usage is TRBV19 and J usage is TRBJ2-3, with TRBD2 matching 11 bases. J gave up 6 bases and V 1 base, and 6 bases lay outside the gene matches. CDR3 length equals 16 residues. Germline assignment: CDR1 LNHDA and CDR2 SQIVND (reference sequence).

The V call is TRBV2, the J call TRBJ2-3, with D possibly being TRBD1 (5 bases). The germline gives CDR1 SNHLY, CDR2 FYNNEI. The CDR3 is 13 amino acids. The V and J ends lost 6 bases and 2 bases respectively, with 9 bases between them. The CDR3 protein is CASRDRSTDTQYF. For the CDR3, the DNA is TGTGCCAGCAGAGACAGATCCACAGATACGCAGTATTTT.

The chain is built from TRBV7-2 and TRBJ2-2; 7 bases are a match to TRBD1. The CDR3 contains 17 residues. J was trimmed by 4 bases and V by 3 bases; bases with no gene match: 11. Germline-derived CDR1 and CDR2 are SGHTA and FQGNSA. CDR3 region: CASSLDRQGSRTGELFF. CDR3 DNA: TGTGCCAGCAGCTTGGACAGACAGGGTAGCCGCACCGGGGAGCTGTTTTTT.

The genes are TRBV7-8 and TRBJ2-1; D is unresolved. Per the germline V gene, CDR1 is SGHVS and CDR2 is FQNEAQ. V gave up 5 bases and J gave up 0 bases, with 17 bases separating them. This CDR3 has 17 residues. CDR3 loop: CASSPTRGLSSYNEQFF. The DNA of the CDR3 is TGTGCCAGCAGCCCAACCCGCGGCCTGAGCTCCTACAATGAGCAGTTCTTC.

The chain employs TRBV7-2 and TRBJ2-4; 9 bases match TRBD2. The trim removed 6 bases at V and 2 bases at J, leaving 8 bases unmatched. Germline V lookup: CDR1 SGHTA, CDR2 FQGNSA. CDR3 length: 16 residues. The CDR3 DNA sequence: TGTGCCAGCAGTTCCCGCGGGGGGGCGACCAAAAACATTCAGTACTTC. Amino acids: CASSSRGGATKNIQYF.

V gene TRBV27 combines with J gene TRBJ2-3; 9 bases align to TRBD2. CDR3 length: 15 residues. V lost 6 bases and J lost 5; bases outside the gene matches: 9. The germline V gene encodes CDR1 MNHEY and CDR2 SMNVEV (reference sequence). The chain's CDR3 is CASRGMGRGGDTQYF. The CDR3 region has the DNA TGTGCCAGCAGAGGGATGGGGCGGGGGGGAGATACGCAGTATTTT.

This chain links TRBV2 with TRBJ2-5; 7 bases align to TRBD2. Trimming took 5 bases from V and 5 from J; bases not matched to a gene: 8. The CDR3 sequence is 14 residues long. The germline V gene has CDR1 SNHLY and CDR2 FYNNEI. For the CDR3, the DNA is TGTGCCAGCAGTCCCGGGCCCGGGGGGGAGACCCAGTACTTC. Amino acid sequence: CASSPGPGGETQYF.

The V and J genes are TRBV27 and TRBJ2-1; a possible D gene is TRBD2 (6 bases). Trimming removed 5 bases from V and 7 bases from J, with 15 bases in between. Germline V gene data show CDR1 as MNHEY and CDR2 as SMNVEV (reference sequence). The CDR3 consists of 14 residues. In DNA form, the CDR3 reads TGTGCCAGCAGTAAGGCGGGGCTTAAGAATGAGCAGTTCTTC. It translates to CASSKAGLKNEQFF.

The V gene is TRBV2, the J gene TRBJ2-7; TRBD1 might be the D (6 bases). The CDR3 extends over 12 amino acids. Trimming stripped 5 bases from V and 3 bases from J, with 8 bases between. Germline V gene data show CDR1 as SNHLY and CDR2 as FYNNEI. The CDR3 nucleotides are TGTGCCAGCAGTCGACAGGACTACGAGCAGTACTTC. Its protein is CASSRQDYEQYF.

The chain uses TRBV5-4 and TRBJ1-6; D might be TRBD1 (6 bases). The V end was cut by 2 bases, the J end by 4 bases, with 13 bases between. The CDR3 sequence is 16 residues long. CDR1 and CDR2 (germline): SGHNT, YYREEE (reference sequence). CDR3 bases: TGTGCCAGCAGCTTAGGTGGGGGCCAATATAATTCACCCCTCCACTTT. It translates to CASSLGGGQYNSPLHF.

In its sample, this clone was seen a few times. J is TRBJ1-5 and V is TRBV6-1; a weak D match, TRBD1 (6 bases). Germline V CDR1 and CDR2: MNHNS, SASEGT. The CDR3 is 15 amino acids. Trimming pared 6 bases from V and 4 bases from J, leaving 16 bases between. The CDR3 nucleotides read TGTGCCAGCAGCACCGGGACAACTCGGAATCAGCCCCAGCATTTT. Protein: CASSTGTTRNQPQHF.

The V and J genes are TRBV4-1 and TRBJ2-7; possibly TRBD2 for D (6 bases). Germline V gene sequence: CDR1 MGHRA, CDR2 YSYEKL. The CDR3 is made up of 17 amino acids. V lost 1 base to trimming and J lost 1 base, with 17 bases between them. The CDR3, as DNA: TGCGCCAGCAGCCAAGGAAGGATAGCGGACCTTTCCTACGAGCAGTACTTC. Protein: CASSQGRIADLSYEQYF.

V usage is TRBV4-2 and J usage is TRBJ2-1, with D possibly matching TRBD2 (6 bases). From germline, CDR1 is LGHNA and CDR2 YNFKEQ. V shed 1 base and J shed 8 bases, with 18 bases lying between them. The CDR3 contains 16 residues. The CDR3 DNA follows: TGTGCCAGCAGCCAAGGCCTAGGAGGGGAACTCGATGAGCAGTTCTTC. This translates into CASSQGLGGELDEQFF.

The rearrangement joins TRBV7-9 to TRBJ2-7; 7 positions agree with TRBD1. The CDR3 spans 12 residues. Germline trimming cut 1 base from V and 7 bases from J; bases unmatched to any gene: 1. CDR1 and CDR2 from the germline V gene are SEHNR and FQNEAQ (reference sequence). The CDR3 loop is CASSLEDREQYF. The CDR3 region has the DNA TGTGCCAGCAGCTTAGAGGACAGGGAGCAGTACTTC. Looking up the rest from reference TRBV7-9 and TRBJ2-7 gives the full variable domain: DTGVSQNPRHKITKRGQNVTFRCDPISEHNRLYWYRQTLGQGPEFLTYFQNEAQLEKSRLLSDRFSAERPKGSFSTLEIQRTEQGDSAMYLCASSLEDREQYFGPGTRLTVT.

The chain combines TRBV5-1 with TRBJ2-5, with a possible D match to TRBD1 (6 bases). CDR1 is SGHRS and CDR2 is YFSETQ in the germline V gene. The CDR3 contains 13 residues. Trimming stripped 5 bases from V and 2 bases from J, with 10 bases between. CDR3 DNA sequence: TGCGCCAGCAGACTGACAGGTCAAGAGACCCAGTACTTC. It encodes CASRLTGQETQYF.

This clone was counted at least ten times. The CDR3, as DNA: TGCGCCAGCAGCCAAGGGCAGGCAGACTACAATGAGCAGTTCTTC. Translation: CASSQGQADYNEQFF. This chain links TRBV4-1 with TRBJ2-1, with unresolved D. Trimming pared 1 base from V and 3 bases from J, leaving 10 bases between. The germline CDR1 and CDR2 sequences are MGHRA and YSYEKL. There are 15 residues in the CDR3.